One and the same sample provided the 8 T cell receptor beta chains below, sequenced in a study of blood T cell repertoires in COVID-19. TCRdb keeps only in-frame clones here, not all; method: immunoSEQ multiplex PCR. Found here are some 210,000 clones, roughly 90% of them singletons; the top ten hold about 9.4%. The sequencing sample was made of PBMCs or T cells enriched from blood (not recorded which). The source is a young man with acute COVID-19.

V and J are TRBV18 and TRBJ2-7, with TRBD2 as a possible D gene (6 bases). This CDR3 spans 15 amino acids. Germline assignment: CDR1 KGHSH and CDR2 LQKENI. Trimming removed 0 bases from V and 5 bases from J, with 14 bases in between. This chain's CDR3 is CASSPPGGNPHEQYF. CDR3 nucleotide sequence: TGTGCCAGCTCACCACCGGGCGGGAATCCTCACGAGCAGTACTTC.

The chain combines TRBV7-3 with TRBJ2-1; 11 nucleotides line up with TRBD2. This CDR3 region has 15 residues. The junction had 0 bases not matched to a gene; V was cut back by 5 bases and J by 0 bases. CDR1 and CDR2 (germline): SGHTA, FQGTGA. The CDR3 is CASSTSGSSYNEQFF. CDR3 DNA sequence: TGTGCCAGCAGCACTAGCGGGAGCTCCTACAATGAGCAGTTCTTC. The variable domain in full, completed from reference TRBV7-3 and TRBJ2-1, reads GAGVSQTPSNKVTEKGKYVELRCDPISGHTALYWYRQSLGQGPEFLIYFQGTGAADDSGLPNDRFFAVRPEGSVSTLKIQRTERGDSAVYLCASSTSGSSYNEQFFGPGTRLTVL.

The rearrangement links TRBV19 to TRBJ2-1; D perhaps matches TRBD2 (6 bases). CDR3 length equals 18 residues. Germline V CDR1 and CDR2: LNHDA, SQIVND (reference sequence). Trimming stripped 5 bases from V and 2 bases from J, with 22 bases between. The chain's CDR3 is CASSRREVGPVAYNEQFF. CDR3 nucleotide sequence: TGTGCCAGTAGTCGGAGGGAGGTGGGGCCGGTGGCCTACAATGAGCAGTTCTTC.

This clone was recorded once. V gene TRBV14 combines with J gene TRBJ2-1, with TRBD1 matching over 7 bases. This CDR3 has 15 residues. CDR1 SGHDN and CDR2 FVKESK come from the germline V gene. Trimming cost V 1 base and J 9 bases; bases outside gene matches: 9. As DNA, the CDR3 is TGTGCCAGCAGCCAAGCGCTGACAGGGTTCATTGAGCAGTTCTTC. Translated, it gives CASSQALTGFIEQFF. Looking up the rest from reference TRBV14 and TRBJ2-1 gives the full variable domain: EAGVTQFPSHSVIEKGQTVTLRCDPISGHDNLYWYRRVMGKEIKFLLHFVKESKQDESGMPNNRFLAERTGGTYSTLKVQPAELEDSGVYFCASSQALTGFIEQFFGPGTRLTVL.

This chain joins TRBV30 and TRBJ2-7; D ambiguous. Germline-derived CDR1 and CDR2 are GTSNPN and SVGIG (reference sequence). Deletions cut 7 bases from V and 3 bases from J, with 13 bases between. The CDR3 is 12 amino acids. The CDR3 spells CAFGPQLYEQYF. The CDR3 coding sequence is TGTGCCTTCGGTCCACAGCTCTACGAGCAGTACTTC.

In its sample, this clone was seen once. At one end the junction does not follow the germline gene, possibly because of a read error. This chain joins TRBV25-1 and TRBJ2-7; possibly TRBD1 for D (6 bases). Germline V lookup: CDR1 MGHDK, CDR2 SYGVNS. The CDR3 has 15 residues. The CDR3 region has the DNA TGTGCCAGCAGTGGGGACACCCTCGGCTCCCACGAGCAGTACTTC. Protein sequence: CASSGDTLGSHEQYF.

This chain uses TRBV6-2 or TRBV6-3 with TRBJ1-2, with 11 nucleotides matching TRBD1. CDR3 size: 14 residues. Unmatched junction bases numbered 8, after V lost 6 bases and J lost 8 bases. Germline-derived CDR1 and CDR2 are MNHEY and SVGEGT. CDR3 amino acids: CASSRGQGAKGYTF. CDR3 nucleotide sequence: TGTGCCAGCAGCCGTGGACAGGGGGCAAAAGGCTACACCTTC.

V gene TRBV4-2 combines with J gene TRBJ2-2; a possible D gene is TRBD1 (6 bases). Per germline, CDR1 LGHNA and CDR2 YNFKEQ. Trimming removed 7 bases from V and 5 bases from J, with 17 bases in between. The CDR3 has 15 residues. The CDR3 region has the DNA TGTGCCAGCACCCCCAAGACAGGAGAGACCGGGGAGCTGTTTTTT. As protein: CASTPKTGETGELFF.